The present entry profiles one T cell receptor beta chain with its context. This sample is part of a study of shared clonotypes between healthy human individuals. Method: immunoSEQ multiplex PCR; TCRdb's copy keeps in-frame clones and lacks some. The profile covers approximately 500,000 clones, with 90% to 97% appearing a single time and roughly 0.06% taken by the ten largest. With 3 bases clipped from V and 0 bases from J, the junction kept 7 bases outside the gene matches. CDR1 MGHRA and CDR2 YSYEKL come from the germline V gene. This CDR3 has 16 residues. This receptor was obtained from a woman in her twenties or thirties in good health. The V and J genes are TRBV4-1 and TRBJ1-2; 7 nucleotides match TRBD1. Specimen: naive CD4+ T cells sorted from blood. Subset of the sample: CD45RA+ positively selected. The chain's CDR3 is CASSQSPGTANYGYTF. The CDR3 bases are TGCGCCAGCAGCCAGTCCCCAGGGACAGCTAACTATGGCTACACCTTC.